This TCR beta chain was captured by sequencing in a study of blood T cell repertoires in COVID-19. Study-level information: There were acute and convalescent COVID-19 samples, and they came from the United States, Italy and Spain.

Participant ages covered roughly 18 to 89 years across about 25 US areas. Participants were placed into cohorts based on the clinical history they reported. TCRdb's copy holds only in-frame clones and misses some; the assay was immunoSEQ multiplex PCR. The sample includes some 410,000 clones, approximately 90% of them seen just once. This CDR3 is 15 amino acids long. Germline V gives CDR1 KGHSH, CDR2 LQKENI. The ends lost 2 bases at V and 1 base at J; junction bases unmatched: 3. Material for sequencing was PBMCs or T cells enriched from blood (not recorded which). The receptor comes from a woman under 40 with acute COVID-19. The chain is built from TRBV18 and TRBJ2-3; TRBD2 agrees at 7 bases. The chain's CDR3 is CASSPITSGTDTQYF. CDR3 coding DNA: TGTGCCAGCTCACCAATTACTAGCGGCACAGATACGCAGTATTTT.